A selection of T cell receptor beta chains follows, all from one sample in a study of identical twins. TCRdb recomputed calls from the 5' RACE reads with MiXCR, one row per CDR3 protein. This table holds approximately 700,000 distinct CDR3 sequences, about 18% found once. The same sample was also used in a study of T cells expressing NK-cell markers.

Sequenced: PBMCs. These receptor sequences come from a woman in her late teens or twenties in good health. Each CDR3 is given with its conserved first and last residue. A D gene is named only where the DNA matches it firmly. The size entry is marked missing in some rows and otherwise reads once, few, many or a size class.

CDR3	DNA	V	J	size	D
CASSPRQGIHEQYF	TGTGCCAGCAGCCCCAGGCAGGGGATCCACGAGCAGTACTTC	TRBV7-9	TRBJ2-7	NA	NA
CAISTGSQGNTEAFF	TGTGCCATCAGTACAGGATCGCAGGGGAACACTGAAGCTTTCTTT	TRBV10-3	TRBJ1-1	NA	NA
CATSDGGTTYNEQFF	TGTGCCACCAGTGACGGCGGAACTACCTACAATGAGCAGTTCTTC	TRBV24-1	TRBJ2-1	NA	NA
CASSPGPLDTIYF	TGCGCCAGCAGCCCCGGGCCGTTGGACACCATATATTTT	TRBV5-1	TRBJ1-3	many	NA
CSAKGLPGHQSTDTQYF	TGCAGTGCTAAAGGGTTGCCGGGACACCAATCCACAGATACGCAGTATTTT	TRBV20-1	TRBJ2-3	few	NA
CASRSGGWSYNEQFF	TGTGCCAGTAGGAGCGGGGGGTGGTCCTACAATGAGCAGTTCTTC	TRBV19	TRBJ2-1	few	TRBD2
CASSFTGGGYNQPQHF	TGTGCCAGCAGTTTTACCGGCGGGGGGTACAATCAGCCCCAGCATTTT	TRBV12-3/TRBV12-4	TRBJ1-5	NA	NA
CSASKNGAGGETQYF	TGCAGTGCTAGTAAAAATGGGGCCGGCGGAGAGACCCAGTACTTC	TRBV20-1	TRBJ2-5	NA	NA
CASTRKSSGTGELFF	TGTGCCAGCACCCGAAAATCATCCGGCACCGGGGAGCTGTTTTTT	TRBV6-1	TRBJ2-2	few	NA
CSARERGSEQFF	TGCAGTGCTAGAGAGCGGGGGAGTGAGCAGTTCTTC	TRBV20-1	TRBJ2-1	many	TRBD2
CASSSRLAGRNTGELFF	TGTGCCAGCAGCTCCCGACTAGCGGGGAGGAACACCGGGGAGCTGTTTTTT	TRBV5-6	TRBJ2-2	NA	TRBD2
CSALDQGVQPQHF	TGCAGTGCCCTAGACCAGGGGGTACAGCCCCAGCATTTT	TRBV20-1	TRBJ1-5	NA	TRBD1
CSARGGPTGNEQFF	TGCAGTGCTAGGGGGGGGCCGACGGGAAATGAGCAGTTCTTC	TRBV20-1	TRBJ2-1	few	NA
CASSLNGASYEQYF	TGTGCCAGCAGCTTGAATGGTGCCTCCTACGAGCAGTACTTC	TRBV5-8	TRBJ2-7	NA	NA
CSALGLAGGFGELFF	TGCAGTGCTTTGGGACTAGCGGGGGGGTTCGGGGAGCTGTTTTTT	TRBV20-1	TRBJ2-2	NA	TRBD2
CASSLQGAQSYNEQFF	TGCGCCAGCAGCTTGCAGGGGGCGCAGTCCTACAATGAGCAGTTCTTC	TRBV5-1	TRBJ2-1	NA	TRBD1
CASSLGRTSGNTDTQYF	TGTGCCAGCAGCTTAGGCCGGACTAGCGGGAACACAGATACGCAGTATTTT	TRBV7-9	TRBJ2-3	few	TRBD2
CAISESRGSNEQFF	TGTGCCATCAGTGAGTCCCGGGGTTCGAATGAGCAGTTCTTC	TRBV10-3	TRBJ2-1	NA	NA
CASSRSGGGSNQPQHF	TGTGCCAGCAGCCGGTCCGGTGGGGGCAGCAATCAGCCCCAGCATTTT	TRBV5-5	TRBJ1-5	few	NA
CASSLGSGGADTEAFF	TGCGCCAGCAGCTTGGGATCGGGGGGCGCGGACACTGAAGCTTTCTTT	TRBV5-1	TRBJ1-1	NA	NA
CASSLALWAGEQYF	TGTGCCAGCAGTTTAGCGTTATGGGCAGGGGAGCAGTACTTC	TRBV12-3/TRBV12-4	TRBJ2-7	NA	NA
CASGQQGHEQYF	TGTGCCAGCGGGCAGCAGGGCCACGAGCAGTACTTC	TRBV5-5	TRBJ2-7	NA	NA
CASSSRSATEQFF	TGTGCCAGCAGTTCTCGATCGGCAACTGAGCAGTTCTTC	TRBV6-2/TRBV6-3	TRBJ2-1	few	NA
CASSPLPRTEAFF	TGTGCCAGCTCACCATTACCTAGAACTGAAGCTTTCTTT	TRBV18	TRBJ1-1	few	NA
CASSFGRGRGLDYGYTF	TGTGCCAGCAGCTTTGGTCGGGGCAGGGGGCTGGATTATGGCTACACCTTC	TRBV5-5	TRBJ1-2	NA	TRBD1
CASSLMGNTGELFF	TGTGCCAGCAGTTTAATGGGGAACACCGGGGAGCTGTTTTTT	TRBV12-3/TRBV12-4	TRBJ2-2	few	NA
CASGGGKETQYF	TGCGCCAGCGGCGGGGGGAAAGAGACCCAGTACTTC	TRBV5-1	TRBJ2-5	NA	TRBD2
CASSWKRMIAEKLFF	TGTGCCAGCAGTTGGAAAAGGATGATTGCAGAAAAACTGTTTTTT	TRBV6-5	TRBJ1-4	few	NA
CASSRQGQDTQYF	TGTGCCAGCAGTCGACAGGGTCAAGATACGCAGTATTTT	TRBV12-3/TRBV12-4	TRBJ2-3	many	TRBD1
CASSAPGLGLGEQFF	TGTGCCAGCAGCGCACCGGGACTCGGGTTGGGGGAGCAGTTCTTC	TRBV3-1	TRBJ2-1	many	NA
CASSLRAPMNTEAFF	TGTGCCAGCAGTTTGAGAGCCCCGATGAACACTGAAGCTTTCTTT	TRBV12-3/TRBV12-4	TRBJ1-1	few	NA
CASSSSGTAGGDYGYTF	TGCGCCAGCAGCTCGTCCGGGACCGCGGGAGGTGACTATGGCTACACCTTC	TRBV5-1	TRBJ1-2	NA	NA
CASSINKRSSGADEQFF	TGTGCCAGTAGTATTAATAAGAGGTCTAGCGGGGCTGATGAGCAGTTCTTC	TRBV19	TRBJ2-1	NA	TRBD2
CASREGGQTGELFF	TGTGCCAGCCGGGAGGGGGGGCAGACCGGGGAGCTGTTTTTT	TRBV12-3/TRBV12-4	TRBJ2-2	NA	TRBD2
CASSPRTGDTDTQYF	TGCGCCAGCAGCCCCAGGACAGGGGACACAGATACGCAGTATTTT	TRBV5-1	TRBJ2-3	NA	TRBD1
CASTAAGTTYNEQFF	TGTGCCAGCACTGCAGCGGGGACTACCTACAATGAGCAGTTCTTC	TRBV9	TRBJ2-1	NA	TRBD2
CASSLWGQGMNTEAFF	TGTGCCAGCAGCTTGTGGGGACAGGGAATGAACACTGAAGCTTTCTTT	TRBV5-6	TRBJ1-1	NA	TRBD1
CASSPSGTYGEKLFF	TGTGCCAGCAGCCCTAGCGGGACATATGGAGAAAAACTGTTTTTT	TRBV5-6	TRBJ1-4	few	NA
CSAFGPGVEAFF	TGCAGTGCATTCGGACCAGGGGTTGAAGCTTTCTTT	TRBV20-1	TRBJ1-1	few	NA
CSARGQGEAFF	TGCAGTGCTAGAGGGCAGGGTGAGGCTTTCTTT	TRBV20-1	TRBJ1-1	few	NA
CAISVQGYTEAFF	TGTGCCATCAGTGTACAGGGGTACACTGAAGCTTTCTTT	TRBV10-3	TRBJ1-1	few	TRBD1
CASRTRRDRGHEQFF	TGTGCCAGCAGAACCCGCCGGGACAGGGGCCATGAGCAGTTCTTC	TRBV12-3/TRBV12-4	TRBJ2-1	NA	TRBD1
CASSVGLVGYNEQFF	TGTGCCAGCAGCGTAGGTTTAGTGGGGTACAATGAGCAGTTCTTC	TRBV9	TRBJ2-1	NA	NA
CASSNRPPRGSNYGYTF	TGTGCCAGCAGTAACCGTCCACCTAGGGGCTCTAACTATGGCTACACCTTC	TRBV27	TRBJ1-2	few	NA
CASSQDWGDAQDEQFF	TGCGCCAGCAGCCAAGATTGGGGGGACGCCCAGGATGAGCAGTTCTTC	TRBV4-3	TRBJ2-1	few	NA
CASSQEPTRGSGETQYF	TGCGCCAGCAGCCAAGAACCAACTCGGGGCTCCGGGGAGACCCAGTACTTC	TRBV4-3	TRBJ2-5	few	NA
CASTPGRGAYNEQFF	TGTGCCAGCACCCCGGGCCGGGGGGCCTACAATGAGCAGTTCTTC	TRBV6-1	TRBJ2-1	few	TRBD2
CASSHQTNTEAFF	TGTGCCAGCAGCCATCAGACGAACACTGAAGCTTTCTTT	TRBV11-1	TRBJ1-1	NA	NA
CSASPSGNTIYF	TGCAGTGCTAGTCCCTCTGGAAACACCATATATTTT	TRBV20-1	TRBJ1-3	few	NA
CASSQSGVHEQFF	TGTGCCAGCAGCCAGTCGGGAGTCCACGAGCAGTTCTTC	TRBV4-2	TRBJ2-1	NA	NA